The clone carrying this T cell receptor beta chain was counted many times. The sample belongs to a study of T cell responses to AZD1222 COVID-19 vaccine. The V gene's germline CDR1 is SNHLY and CDR2 FYNNEI. Trimming removed 4 bases from V and 4 bases from J, with 11 bases in between. The CDR3 sequence is 13 residues long. TCRdb's copy holds only in-frame clones and misses some; the assay was immunoSEQ multiplex PCR. The sample records 95,000 to 150,000 clones, around nine tenths being singletons. The chain has TRBV2 and TRBJ2-7; the D gene is possibly TRBD1 (6 bases). This sequence originates from an adult in good health. This specimen consisted of peripheral blood, obtained on day 0 of AZD1222 vaccination. The DNA of the CDR3 is TGTGCCAGCAGTGTCGGTCAGGGGTACGAGCAGTACTTC. This codes for CASSVGQGYEQYF. Full variable domain (remainder filled in from reference TRBV2 and TRBJ2-7): EPEVTQTPSHQVTQMGQEVILRCVPISNHLYFYWYRQILGQKVEFLVSFYNNEISEKSEIFDDQFSVERPDGSNFTLKIRSTKLEDSAMYFCASSVGQGYEQYFGPGTRLTVT.